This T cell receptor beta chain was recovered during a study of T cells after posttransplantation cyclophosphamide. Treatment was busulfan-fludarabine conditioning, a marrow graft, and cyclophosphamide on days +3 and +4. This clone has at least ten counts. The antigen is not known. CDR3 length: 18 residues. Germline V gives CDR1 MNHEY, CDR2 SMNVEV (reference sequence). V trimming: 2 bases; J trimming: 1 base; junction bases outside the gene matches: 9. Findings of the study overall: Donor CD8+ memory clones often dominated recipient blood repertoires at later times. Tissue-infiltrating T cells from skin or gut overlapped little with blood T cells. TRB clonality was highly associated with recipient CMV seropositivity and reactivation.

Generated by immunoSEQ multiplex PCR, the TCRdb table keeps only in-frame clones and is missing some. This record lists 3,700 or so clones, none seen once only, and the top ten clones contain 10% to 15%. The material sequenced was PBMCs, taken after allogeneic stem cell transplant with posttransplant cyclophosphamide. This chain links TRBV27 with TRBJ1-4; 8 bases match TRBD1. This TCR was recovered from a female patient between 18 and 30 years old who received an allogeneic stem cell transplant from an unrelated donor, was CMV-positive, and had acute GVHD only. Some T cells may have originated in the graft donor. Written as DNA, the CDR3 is TGTGCCAGCAGTTTAAGAGGCAGGGGGCATGGAACTAATGAAAAACTGTTTTTT. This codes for CASSLRGRGHGTNEKLFF.